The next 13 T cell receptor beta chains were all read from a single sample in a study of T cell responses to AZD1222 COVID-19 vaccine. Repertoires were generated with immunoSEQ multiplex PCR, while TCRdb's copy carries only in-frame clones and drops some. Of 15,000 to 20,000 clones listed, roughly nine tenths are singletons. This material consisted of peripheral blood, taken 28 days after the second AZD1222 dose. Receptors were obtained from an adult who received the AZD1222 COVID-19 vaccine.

The CDR3 is CASRRVRLAGTSYNEQFF. The CDR3 DNA reads TGTGCCAGCAGGCGTGTCAGACTAGCGGGGACCTCCTACAATGAGCAGTTCTTC. The rearrangement joins TRBV11-2 to TRBJ2-1, with 11 bases matching TRBD2. The CDR3 spans 18 residues. CDR1 is SGHAT and CDR2 is FQNNGV in the germline V gene. V shed 6 bases and J 0 bases; nucleotides not matched to a gene: 10.

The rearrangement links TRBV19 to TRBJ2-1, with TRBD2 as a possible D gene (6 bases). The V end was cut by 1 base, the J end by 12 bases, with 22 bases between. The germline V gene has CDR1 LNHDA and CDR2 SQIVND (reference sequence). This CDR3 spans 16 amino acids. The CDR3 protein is CASSIGAGLMGGGQFF. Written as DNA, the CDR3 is TGTGCCAGTAGTATAGGTGCTGGCCTAATGGGAGGTGGGCAGTTCTTC.

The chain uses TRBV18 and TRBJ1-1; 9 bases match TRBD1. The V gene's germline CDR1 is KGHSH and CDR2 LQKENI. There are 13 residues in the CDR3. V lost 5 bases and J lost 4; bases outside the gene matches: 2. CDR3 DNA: TGTGCCAGCTCAGCGACAGGGGGCACTGAAGCTTTCTTT. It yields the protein CASSATGGTEAFF.

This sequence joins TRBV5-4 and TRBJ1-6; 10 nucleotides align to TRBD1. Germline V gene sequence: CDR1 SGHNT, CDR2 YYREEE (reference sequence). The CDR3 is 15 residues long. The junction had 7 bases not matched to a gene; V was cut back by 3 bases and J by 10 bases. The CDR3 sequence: CASSSGTGANSPLHF. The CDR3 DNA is TGTGCCAGCAGCTCGGGGACAGGGGCAAACTCACCCCTCCACTTT.

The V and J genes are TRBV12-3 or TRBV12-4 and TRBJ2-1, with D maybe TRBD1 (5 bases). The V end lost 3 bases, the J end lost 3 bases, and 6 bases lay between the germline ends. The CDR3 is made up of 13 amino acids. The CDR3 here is CASSFQGYNEQFF. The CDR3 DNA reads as TGTGCCAGCAGTTTTCAGGGCTACAATGAGCAGTTCTTC.

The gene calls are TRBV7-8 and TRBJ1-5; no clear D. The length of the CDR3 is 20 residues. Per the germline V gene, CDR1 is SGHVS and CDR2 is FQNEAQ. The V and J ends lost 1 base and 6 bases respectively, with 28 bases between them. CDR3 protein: CASSLVGRISVSGPSQPQHF. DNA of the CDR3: TGTGCCAGCAGCTTAGTTGGACGAATTAGTGTAAGTGGACCCAGTCAGCCCCAGCATTTT.

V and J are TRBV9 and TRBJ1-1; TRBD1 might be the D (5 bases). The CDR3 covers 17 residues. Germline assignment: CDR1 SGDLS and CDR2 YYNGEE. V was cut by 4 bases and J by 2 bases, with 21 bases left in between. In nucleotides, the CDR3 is TGTGCCAGCAGCCCAGGGAGATCGGGGAGGACCAACACTGAAGCTTTCTTT. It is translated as CASSPGRSGRTNTEAFF.

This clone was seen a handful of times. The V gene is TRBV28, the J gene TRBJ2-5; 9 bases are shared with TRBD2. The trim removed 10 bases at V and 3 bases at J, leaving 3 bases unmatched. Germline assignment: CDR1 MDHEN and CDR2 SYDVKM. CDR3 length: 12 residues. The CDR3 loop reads CATRTSEETQYF. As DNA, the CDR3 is TGTGCCACCCGGACTAGCGAAGAGACCCAGTACTTC.

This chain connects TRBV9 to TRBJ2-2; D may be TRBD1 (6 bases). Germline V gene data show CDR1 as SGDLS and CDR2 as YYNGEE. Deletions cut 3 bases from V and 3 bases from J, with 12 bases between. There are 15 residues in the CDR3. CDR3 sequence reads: CASSGAGVYTGELFF. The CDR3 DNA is TGTGCCAGCAGCGGGGCAGGGGTTTACACCGGGGAGCTGTTTTTT.

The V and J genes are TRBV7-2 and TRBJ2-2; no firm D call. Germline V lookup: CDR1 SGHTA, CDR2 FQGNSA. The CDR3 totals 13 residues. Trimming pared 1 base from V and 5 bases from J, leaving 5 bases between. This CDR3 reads CASSLVFTGELFF. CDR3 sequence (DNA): TGTGCCAGCAGCTTAGTGTTTACCGGGGAGCTGTTTTTT.

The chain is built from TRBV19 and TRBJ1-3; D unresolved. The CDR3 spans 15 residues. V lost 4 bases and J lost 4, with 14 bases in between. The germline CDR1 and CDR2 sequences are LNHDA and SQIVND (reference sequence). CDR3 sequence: CASSKMIISGNTIYF. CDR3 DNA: TGTGCCAGTAGTAAGATGATCATTTCCGGAAACACCATATATTTT.

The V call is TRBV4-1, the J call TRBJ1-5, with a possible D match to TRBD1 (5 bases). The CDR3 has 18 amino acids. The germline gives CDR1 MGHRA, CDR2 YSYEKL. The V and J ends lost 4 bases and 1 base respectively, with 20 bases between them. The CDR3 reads CASSPTLLRGQSNQPQHF. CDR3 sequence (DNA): TGCGCCAGCAGCCCAACCCTTTTAAGAGGACAAAGCAATCAGCCCCAGCATTTT.

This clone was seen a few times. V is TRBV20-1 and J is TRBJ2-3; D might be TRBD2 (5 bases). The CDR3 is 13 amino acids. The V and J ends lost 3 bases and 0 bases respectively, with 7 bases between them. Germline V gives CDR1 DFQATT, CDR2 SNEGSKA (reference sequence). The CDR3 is CSASSESTDTQYF. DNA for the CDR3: TGCAGTGCTAGTAGCGAAAGCACAGATACGCAGTATTTT.